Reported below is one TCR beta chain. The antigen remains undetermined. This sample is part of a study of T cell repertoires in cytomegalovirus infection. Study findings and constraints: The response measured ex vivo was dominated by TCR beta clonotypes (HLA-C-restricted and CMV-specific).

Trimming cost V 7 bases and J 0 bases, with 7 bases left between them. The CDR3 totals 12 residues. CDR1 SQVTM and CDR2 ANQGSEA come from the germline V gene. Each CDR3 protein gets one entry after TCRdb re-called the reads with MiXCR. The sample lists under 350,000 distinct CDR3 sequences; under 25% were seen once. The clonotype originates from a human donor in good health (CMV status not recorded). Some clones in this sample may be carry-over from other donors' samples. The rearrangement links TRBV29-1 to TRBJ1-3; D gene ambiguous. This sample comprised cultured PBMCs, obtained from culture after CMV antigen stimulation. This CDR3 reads CSASTSGNTIYF. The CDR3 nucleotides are TGCAGCGCTTCTACCTCTGGAAACACCATATATTTT. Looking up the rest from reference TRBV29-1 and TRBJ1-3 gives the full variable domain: SAVISQKPSRDICQRGTSLTIQCQVDSQVTMMFWYRQQPGQSLTLIATANQGSEATYESGFVIDKFPISRPNLTFSTLTVSNMSPEDSSIYLCSASTSGNTIYFGEGSWLTVV.